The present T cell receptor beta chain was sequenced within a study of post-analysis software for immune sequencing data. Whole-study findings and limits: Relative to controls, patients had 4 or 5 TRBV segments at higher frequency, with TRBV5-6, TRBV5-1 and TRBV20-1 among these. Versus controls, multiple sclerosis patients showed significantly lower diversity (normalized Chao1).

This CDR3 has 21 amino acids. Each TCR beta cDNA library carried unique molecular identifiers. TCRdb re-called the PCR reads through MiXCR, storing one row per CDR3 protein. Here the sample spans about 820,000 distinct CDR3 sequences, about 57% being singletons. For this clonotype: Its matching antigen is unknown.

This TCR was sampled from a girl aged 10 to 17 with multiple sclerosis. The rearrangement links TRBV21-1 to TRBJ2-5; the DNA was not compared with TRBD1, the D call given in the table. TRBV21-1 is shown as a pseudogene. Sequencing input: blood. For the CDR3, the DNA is TGTGCCAGCAGCAAAGGGCGACATGGGGCTCCTAGAAGGGGACTACAAGAGACCCAGTACTTC. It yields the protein CASSKGRHGAPRRGLQETQYF.